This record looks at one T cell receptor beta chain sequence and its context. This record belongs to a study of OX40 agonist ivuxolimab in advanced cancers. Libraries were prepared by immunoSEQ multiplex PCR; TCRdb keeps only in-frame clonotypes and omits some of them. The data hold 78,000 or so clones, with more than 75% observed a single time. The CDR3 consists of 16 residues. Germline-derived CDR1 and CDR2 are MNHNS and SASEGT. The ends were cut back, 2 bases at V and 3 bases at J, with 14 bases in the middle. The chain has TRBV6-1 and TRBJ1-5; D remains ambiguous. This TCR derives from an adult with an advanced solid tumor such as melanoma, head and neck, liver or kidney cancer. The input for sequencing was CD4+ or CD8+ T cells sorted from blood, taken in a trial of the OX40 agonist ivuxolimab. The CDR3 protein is CASSEPLKQSNQPQHF. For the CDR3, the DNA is TGTGCCAGCAGTGAACCCCTAAAACAGTCCAATCAGCCCCAGCATTTT.